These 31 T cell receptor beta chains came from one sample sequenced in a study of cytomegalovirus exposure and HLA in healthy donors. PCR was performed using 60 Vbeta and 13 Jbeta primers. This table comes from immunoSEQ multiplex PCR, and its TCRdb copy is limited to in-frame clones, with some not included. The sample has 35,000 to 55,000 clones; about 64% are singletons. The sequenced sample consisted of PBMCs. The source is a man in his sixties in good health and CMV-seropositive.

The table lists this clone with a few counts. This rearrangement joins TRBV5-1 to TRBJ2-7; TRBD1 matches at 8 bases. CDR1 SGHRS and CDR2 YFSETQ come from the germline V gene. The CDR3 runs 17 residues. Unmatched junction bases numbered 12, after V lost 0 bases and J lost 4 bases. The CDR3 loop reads CASSLVGQGYGVYEQYF. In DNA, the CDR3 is TGCGCCAGCAGCTTGGTTGGACAGGGATATGGTGTATACGAGCAGTACTTC.

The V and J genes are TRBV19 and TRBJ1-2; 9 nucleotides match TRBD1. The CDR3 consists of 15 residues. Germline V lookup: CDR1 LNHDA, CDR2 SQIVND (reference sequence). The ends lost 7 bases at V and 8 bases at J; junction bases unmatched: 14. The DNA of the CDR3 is TGTGCCAGTACACGCAAGGGGACAGGGCTAACCGGCTACACCTTC. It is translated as CASTRKGTGLTGYTF.

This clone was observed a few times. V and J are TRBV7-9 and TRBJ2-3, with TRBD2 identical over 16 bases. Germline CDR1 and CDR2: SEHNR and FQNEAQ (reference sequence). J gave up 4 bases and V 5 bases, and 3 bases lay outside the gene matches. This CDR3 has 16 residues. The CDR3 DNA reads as TGTGCCAGCAGCCCGGGACTAGCGGGAGGGGCAGATACGCAGTATTTT. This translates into CASSPGLAGGADTQYF.

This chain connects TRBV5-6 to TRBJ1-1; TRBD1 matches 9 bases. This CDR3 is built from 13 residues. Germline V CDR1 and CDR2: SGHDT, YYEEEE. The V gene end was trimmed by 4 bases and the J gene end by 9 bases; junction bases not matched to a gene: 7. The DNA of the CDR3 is TGTGCCAGCAGCATCCGGGACAGGGTCAAAGCTTTCTTT. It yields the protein CASSIRDRVKAFF.

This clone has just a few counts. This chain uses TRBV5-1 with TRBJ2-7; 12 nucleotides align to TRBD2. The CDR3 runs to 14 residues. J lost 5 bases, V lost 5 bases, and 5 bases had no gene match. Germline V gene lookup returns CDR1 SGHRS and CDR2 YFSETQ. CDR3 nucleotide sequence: TGCGCCAGCAGAGGCCGACTAGCGGGAGACGAGCAGTACTTC. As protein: CASRGRLAGDEQYF.

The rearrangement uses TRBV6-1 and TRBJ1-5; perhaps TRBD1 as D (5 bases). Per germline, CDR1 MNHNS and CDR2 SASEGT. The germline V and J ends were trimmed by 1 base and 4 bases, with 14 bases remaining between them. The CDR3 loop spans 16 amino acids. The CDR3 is CASSEVGGLGNQPQHF. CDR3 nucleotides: TGTGCCAGCAGTGAAGTGGGGGGTCTGGGTAATCAGCCCCAGCATTTT.

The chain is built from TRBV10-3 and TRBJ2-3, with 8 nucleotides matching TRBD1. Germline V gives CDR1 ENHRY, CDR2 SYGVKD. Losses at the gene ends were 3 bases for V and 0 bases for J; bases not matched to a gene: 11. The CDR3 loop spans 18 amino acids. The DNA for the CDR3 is TGTGCCATCAGTGACCAGGACAGGGAATACTCTAGCACAGATACGCAGTATTTT. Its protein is CAISDQDREYSSTDTQYF.

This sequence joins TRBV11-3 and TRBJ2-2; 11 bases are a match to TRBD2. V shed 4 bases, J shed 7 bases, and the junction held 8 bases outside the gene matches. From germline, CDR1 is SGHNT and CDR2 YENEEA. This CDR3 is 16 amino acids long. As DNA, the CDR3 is TGTGCCAGCAGCTATACTAGCGGGAGTAGGCTCGGGGAGCTGTTTTTT. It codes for CASSYTSGSRLGELFF.

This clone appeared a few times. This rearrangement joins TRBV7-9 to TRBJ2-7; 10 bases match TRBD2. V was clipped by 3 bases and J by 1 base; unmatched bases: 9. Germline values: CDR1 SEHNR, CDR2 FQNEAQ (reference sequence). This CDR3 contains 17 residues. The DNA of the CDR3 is TGTGCCAGCAGCTTTACCCTGACTAGCGGGTTGTCCTACGAGCAGTACTTC. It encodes CASSFTLTSGLSYEQYF.

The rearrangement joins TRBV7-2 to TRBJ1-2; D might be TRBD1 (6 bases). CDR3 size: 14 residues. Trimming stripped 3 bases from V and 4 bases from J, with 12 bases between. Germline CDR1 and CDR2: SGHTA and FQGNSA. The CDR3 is CASSFVRGSYGYTF. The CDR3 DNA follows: TGTGCCAGCAGCTTCGTCAGGGGATCCTATGGCTACACCTTC.

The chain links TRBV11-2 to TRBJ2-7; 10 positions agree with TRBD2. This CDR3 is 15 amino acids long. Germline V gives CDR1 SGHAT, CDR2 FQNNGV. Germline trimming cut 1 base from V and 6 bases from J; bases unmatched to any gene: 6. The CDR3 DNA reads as TGTGCCAGCAGCTTAGTAAGCGGGAGGGCTACCGAGCAGTACTTC. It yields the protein CASSLVSGRATEQYF. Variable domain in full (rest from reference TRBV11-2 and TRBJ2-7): EAGVAQSPRYKIIEKRQSVAFWCNPISGHATLYWYQQILGQGPKLLIQFQNNGVVDDSQLPKDRFSAERLKGVDSTLKIQPAKLEDSAVYLCASSLVSGRATEQYFGPGTRLTVT.

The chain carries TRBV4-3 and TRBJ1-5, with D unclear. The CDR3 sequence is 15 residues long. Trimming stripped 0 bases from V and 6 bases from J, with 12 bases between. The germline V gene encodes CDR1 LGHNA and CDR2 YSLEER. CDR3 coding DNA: TGCGCCAGCAGCCAAGATCGGGGAACGGGTCAGCCCCAGCATTTT. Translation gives CASSQDRGTGQPQHF.

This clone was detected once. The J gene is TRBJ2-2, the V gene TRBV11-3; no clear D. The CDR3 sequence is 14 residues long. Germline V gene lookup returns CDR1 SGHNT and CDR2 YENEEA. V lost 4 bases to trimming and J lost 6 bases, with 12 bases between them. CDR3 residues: CASSSPTGSGELFF. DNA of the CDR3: TGTGCCAGCAGCTCCCCGACCGGGTCCGGGGAGCTGTTTTTT.

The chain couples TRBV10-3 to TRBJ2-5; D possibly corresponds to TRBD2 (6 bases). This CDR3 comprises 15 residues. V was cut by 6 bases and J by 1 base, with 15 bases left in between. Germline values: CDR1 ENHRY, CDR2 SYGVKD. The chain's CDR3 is CAISGTSSSQETQYF. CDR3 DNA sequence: TGTGCCATCAGCGGGACTTCTAGCAGCCAAGAGACCCAGTACTTC.

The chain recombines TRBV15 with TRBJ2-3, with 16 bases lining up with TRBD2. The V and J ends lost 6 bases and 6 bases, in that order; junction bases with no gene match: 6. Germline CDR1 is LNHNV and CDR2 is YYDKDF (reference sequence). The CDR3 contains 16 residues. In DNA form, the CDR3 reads TGTGCCACCAGACCGGGACTAGCGGGAGGGTCTGATACGCAGTATTTT. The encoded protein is CATRPGLAGGSDTQYF.

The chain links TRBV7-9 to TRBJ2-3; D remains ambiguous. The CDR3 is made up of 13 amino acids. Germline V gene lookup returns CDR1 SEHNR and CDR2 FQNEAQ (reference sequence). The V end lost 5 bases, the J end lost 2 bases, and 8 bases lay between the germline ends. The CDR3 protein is CASSPQATDTQYF. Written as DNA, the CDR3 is TGTGCCAGCAGCCCGCAGGCCACAGATACGCAGTATTTT.

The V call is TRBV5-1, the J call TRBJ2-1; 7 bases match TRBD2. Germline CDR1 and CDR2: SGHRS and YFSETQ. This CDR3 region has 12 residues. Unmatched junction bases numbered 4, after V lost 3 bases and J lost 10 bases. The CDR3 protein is CASSWEGVEQFF. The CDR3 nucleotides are TGCGCCAGCAGCTGGGAGGGAGTCGAGCAGTTCTTC.

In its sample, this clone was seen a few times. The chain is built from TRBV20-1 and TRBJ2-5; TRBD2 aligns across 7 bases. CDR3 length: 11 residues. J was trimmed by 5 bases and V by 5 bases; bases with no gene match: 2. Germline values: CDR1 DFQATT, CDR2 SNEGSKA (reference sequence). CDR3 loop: CSAGLGETQYF. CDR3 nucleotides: TGCAGTGCTGGACTAGGCGAGACCCAGTACTTC.

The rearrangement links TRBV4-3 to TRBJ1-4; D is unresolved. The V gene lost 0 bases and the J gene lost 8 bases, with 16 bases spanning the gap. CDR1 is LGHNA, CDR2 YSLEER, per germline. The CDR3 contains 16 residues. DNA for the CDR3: TGCGCCAGCAGCCAAGATCACGTAGGACTAGAGGAAAAACTGTTTTTT. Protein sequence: CASSQDHVGLEEKLFF.

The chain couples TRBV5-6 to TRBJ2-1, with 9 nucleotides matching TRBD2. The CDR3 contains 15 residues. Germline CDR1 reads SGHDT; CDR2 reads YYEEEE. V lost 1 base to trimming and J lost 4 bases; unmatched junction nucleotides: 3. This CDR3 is CASSLRLAVYNEQFF. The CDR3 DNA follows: TGTGCCAGCAGCTTGCGACTAGCGGTGTACAATGAGCAGTTCTTC.

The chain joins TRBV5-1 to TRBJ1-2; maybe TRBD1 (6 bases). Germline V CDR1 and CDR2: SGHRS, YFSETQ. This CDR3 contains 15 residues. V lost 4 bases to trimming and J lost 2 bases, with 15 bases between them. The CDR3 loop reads CASSPGPGANYGYTF. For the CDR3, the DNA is TGCGCCAGCAGCCCCGGACCAGGGGCAAACTATGGCTACACCTTC.

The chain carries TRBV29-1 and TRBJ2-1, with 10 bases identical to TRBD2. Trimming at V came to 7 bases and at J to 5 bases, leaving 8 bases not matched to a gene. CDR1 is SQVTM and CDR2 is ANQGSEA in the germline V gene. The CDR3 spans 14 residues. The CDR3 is CSAEGTSDDNEQFF. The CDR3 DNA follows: TGCAGCGCCGAGGGGACTAGCGATGACAATGAGCAGTTCTTC.

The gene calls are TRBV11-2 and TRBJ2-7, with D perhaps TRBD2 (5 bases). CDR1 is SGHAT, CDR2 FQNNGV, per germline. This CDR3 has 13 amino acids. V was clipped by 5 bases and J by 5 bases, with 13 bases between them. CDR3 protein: CASSADSYHEQYF. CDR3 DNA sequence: TGTGCCAGCAGCGCGGACTCCTACCACGAGCAGTACTTC.

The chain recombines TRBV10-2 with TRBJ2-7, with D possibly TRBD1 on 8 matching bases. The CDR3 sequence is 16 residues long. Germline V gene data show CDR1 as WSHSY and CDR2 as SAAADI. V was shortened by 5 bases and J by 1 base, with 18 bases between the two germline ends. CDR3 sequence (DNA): TGCGCCAGCAGTCCCAGGGGGCGGGAGAGATCCTACGAGCAGTACTTC. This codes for CASSPRGRERSYEQYF.

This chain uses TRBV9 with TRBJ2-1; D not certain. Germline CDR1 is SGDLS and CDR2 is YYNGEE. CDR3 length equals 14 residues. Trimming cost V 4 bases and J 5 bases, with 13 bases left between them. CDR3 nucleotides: TGTGCCAGCAGCCCTCCTCGGAGCGACAATGAGCAGTTCTTC. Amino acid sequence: CASSPPRSDNEQFF.

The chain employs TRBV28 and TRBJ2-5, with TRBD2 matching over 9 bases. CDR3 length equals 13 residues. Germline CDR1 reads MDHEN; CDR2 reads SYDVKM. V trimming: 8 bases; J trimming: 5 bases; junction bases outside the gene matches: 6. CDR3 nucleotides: TGTGCCAGCGGGGTAGCGGGAGTTGAGACCCAGTACTTC. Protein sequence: CASGVAGVETQYF.

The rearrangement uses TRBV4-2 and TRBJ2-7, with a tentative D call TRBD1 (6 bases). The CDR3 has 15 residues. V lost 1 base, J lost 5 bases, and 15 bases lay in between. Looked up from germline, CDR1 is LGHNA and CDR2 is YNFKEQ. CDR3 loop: CASSQGETGAHEQYF. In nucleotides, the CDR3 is TGTGCCAGCAGCCAAGGTGAGACAGGTGCTCACGAGCAGTACTTC.

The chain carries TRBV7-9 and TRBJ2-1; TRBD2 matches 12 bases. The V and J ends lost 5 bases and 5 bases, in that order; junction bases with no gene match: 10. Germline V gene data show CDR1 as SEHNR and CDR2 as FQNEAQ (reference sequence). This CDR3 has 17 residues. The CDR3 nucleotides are TGTGCCAGCAGCGTCCTAGCGGGAGGGCCAACTGACAATGAGCAGTTCTTC. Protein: CASSVLAGGPTDNEQFF.

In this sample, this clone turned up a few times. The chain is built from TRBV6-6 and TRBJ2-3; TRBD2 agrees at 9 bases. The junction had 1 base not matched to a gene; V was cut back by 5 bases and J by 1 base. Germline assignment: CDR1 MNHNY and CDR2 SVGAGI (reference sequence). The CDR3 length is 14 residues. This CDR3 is CASSRLAGTDTQYF. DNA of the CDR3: TGTGCCAGCAGTCGACTAGCGGGCACAGATACGCAGTATTTT.

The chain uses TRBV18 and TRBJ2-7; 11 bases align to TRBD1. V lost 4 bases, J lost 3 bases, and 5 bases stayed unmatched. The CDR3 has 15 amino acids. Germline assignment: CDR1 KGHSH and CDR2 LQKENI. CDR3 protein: CASSLDGTGGYEQYF. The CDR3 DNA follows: TGTGCCAGCTCACTTGACGGGACAGGGGGCTACGAGCAGTACTTC.

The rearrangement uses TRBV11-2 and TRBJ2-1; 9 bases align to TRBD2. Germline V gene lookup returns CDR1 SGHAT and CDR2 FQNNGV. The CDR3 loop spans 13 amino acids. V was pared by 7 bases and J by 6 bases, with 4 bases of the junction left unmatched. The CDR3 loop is CASTVSGSNEQFF. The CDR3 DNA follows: TGTGCCAGCACCGTTAGCGGGAGCAATGAGCAGTTCTTC.